This T cell receptor (beta chain) was obtained from a study of CD8 T cells in ankylosing spondylitis. General observations from the study: Clones linked to the disease showed a CD8+ phenotype. They occurred at relatively low frequencies in peripheral blood. There was a TCR beta motif, made of 7 or 8 highly homologous variants, that appeared characteristic of ankylosing spondylitis blood. From matched ankylosing spondylitis synovial fluid, disease-linked clones were reportedly recovered at significantly enriched levels.

The CDR3 length is 16 residues. V lost 2 bases to trimming and J lost 0 bases, with 8 bases between them. CDR1 is SGHAT and CDR2 is FQNNGV in the germline V gene. Ten or more counts support this clonotype. The antigen is not known. TCRdb re-called the 5' RACE reads with MiXCR, one entry per CDR3 protein. This table has roughly 200,000 distinct CDR3 sequences, roughly 26% appearing once. The rearrangement uses TRBV11-2 and TRBJ2-6; D ambiguous. Sequenced: blood, either unsorted or a sorted T cell fraction (not recorded which). This TCR derives from a male donor with ankylosing spondylitis or in good health (not recorded which). CDR3 in amino acids: CASSLNGRSGANVLTF. The CDR3 bases are TGTGCCAGCAGCTTAAACGGGCGCTCTGGGGCCAACGTCCTGACTTTC.